This T cell receptor beta chain derives from a study of beta chain features in type 1 diabetes (dated by TCRdb to between 2018 and 2020). Turning to the overall study: Mean age, gender distribution, total cell number and subset yield were not different between patients and healthy donors. Regulatory and stem cell-like memory subsets were isolated from only 8 patients and 8 healthy donors, whereas naive and central memory subsets came from all 30 or so donors. The study compared the TCRB repertoires of sorted circulating CD4+ T cell subsets in recently diagnosed type 1 diabetes patients with those in matched healthy donors. A total of 107,917,701 sorted cells were examined across all samples, and RNA yield correlated strongly with the number of cells per subset.

The High Capacity cDNA Reverse Transcription Kit was used to reverse transcribe all of the isolated RNA, meaning that expressed TCRB transcripts were what got sequenced. Deep immunoSEQ sequencing was applied to naive, central memory and regulatory T cell samples, giving an average of roughly 3.3 million total reads per sample. After sorted cells were lysed in RLT buffer, RNA was extracted with DNase-treated RNeasy Micro or Mini kits, with the choice depending on cell number. Each cell subset was processed separately to prevent cross-contamination, with patient and healthy donor samples processed together. The immunoSEQ multiplex PCR was used to amplify TCRB sequences from cDNA, generating 87-bp fragments that spanned the CDR3 region. The amplicons were sequenced using the Illumina HiSeq platform. The study's processing was this. PCR bias was computationally corrected using synthetic template baselines, reads within Hamming distance 2 were collapsed, and singletons that could not be merged were discarded. Reads were aligned against IMGT to assign V, D and J genes, CDR3 length and insertions or deletions at six rearrangement sites. Within each subset, clonotype counts were normalized to the number of sorted cells before true diversity and Gini coefficients were calculated with the tcR R package. Repertoire sharing was quantified using the overlap coefficient calculated on TCRB nucleotide sequences. As a proxy for the pre-selection repertoire, out-of-frame TCRB sequences from naive cells were analyzed. TCRdb limited this immuneACCESS table to in-frame rearrangements with V and J called. A share of clones is missing; checked studies link under half to unresolved V genes, and the rest is unexplained. That table supplies the V and J calls and clone size; D and trimming were determined from the DNA. The sample records fewer than 900,000 clones, roughly 15% of which are singletons. The ten largest make up around 0.02% of the sample.

Results the study describes overall, beyond this receptor: HLA sub-analyses involved small numbers of individuals, so any influence of HLA type on TCRB rearrangement remained unresolved. Because cDNA was sequenced instead of genomic DNA, highly expressing activated cells could be over-represented, though the groups showed no difference in activation or CD3 levels. Naive, central memory and regulatory TCRB repertoires appeared more similar among patients than among healthy donors. PCR may preferentially amplify shorter templates, but because patient and control samples were amplified and corrected together, any resulting skew would affect both groups equally. At VDJ recombination sites, patients with type 1 diabetes made fewer insertions and deleted more nucleotides, a pattern implying thymic rearrangement abnormalities. In all four CD4+ subsets, TCRB CDR3 length was moderately but significantly shorter in type 1 diabetes patients.

From each donor, a single peripheral blood sample of about 116 mL on average was drawn into heparinised tubes. Using a panel that included CD45RO, CCR7, CD25, CD127, CD95 and CD27, naive, central memory, regulatory and stem cell-like memory CD4+ T cells were sorted on a BD FACSAria II. A purity above 98% was achieved for all sorted populations. Right away, PBMCs were isolated by Lymphoprep density gradient centrifugation and were stained directly, with no culture step. Samples were stained and sorted in pairs, with one healthy donor and one patient per experiment, so that batch effects were minimized. Notes on this clone: Its antigen remains unidentified. Base qualities were left out, and no much larger clone turns up one base away.

V trim: 5 bases; J trim: 4 bases; unmatched bases: 6. Reading from cysteine to phenylalanine, the CDR3 counts 15 amino acids. Only the CDR3 part of the read is kept: 45 bases, read in frame from the first base. Sequences MGHDK (CDR1) and SYGVNS (CDR2) are obtained from the germline V gene. The TCR originated in a woman in her late teens or twenties in good health. The chain couples TRBV25-1 to TRBJ2-7, and 12 junction bases match TRBD2. The sample taken for sequencing was naive CD4+ T cells from blood. This specimen's cell subset or site label, per the study, means: true naive CD4+ T cells. For the CDR3, the sequence is CASSRLAGVKYEQYF. The bases are TGTGCCAGCAGTCGACTAGCGGGAGTTAAGTACGAGCAGTACTTC.